Given below is one T cell receptor (beta chain) in context. Antigen unknown. The sample originates from a study of T-cell reconstitution after alpha-beta-depleted transplantation in children. General study results and limits: Alpha-beta T cells about two months after transplant reportedly derived from several hundred expanded graft clones. T-cell counts and diversity at one year following transplant were attributed mainly to newly produced T cells. Surviving recipient T cells and thymic progenitors underlay high day-60 TCRbeta diversity in some patients.

During its preparation, the TCRbeta library received unique molecular identifiers. TCRdb passed the PCR reads through MiXCR, listing each CDR3 protein once. The table lists about 250,000 distinct CDR3 sequences, under 30% of them singletons, with about 5% in the top ten. Germline CDR1 KGHDR, CDR2 SFDVKD. There are 13 residues in the CDR3. J was trimmed by 4 bases and V by 8 bases; bases with no gene match: 2. This receptor was taken from a female patient between 2 and 15 years old who had a stem cell transplant for congenital amegakaryocytic thrombocytopenia, so the T cells may come from the graft donor. This specimen consisted of PBMCs, mostly from graft donor cells, obtained 360 days after TCRalphabeta/CD19-depleted stem cell transplant. The V call is TRBV24-1, the J call TRBJ2-1, with 9 bases identical to TRBD2. The CDR3 loop reads CATTREGYNEQFF. The CDR3 DNA follows: TGTGCCACCACGCGGGAGGGGTACAATGAGCAGTTCTTC.